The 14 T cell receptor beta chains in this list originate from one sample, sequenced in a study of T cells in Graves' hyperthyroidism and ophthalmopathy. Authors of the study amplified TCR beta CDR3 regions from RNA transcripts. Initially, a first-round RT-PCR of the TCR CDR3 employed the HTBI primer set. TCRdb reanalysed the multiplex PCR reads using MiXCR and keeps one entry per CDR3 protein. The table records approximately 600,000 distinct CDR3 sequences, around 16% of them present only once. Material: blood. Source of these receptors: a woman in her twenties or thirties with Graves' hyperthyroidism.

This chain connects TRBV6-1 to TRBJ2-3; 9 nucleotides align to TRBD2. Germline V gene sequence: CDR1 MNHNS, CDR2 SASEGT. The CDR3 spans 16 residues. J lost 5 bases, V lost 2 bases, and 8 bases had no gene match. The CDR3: CASSEFVAGVGDTQYF. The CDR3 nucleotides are TGTGCCAGCAGTGAATTTGTAGCGGGAGTTGGAGATACGCAGTATTTT.

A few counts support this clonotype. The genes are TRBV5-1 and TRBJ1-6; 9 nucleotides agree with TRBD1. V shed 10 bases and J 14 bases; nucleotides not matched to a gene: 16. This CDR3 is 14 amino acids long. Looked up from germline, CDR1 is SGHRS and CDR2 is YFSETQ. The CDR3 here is CASFLGQGLGALHF. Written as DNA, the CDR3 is TGCGCCTCGTTCTTGGGACAGGGCTTGGGGGCCCTCCACTTT.

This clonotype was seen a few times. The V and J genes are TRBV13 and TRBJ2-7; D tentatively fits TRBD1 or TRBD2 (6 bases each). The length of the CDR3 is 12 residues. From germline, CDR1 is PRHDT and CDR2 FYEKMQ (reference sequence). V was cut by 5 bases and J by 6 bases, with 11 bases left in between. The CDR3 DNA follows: TGTGCCAGCAGCGGGGGGACACGCGAGCAGTACTTC. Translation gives CASSGGTREQYF.

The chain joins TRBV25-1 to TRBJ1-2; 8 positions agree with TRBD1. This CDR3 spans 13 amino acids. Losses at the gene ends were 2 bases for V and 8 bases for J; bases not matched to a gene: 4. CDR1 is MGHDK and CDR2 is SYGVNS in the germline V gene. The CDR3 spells CASSEHRGDGYTF. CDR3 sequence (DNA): TGTGCCAGCAGTGAACACAGGGGGGACGGCTACACCTTC.

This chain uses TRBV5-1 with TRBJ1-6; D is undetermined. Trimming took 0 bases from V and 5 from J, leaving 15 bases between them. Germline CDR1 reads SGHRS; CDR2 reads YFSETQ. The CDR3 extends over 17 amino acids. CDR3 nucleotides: TGCGCCAGCAGCTTGGGCCCCCGGGCAGGCGATAATTCACCCCTCCACTTT. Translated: CASSLGPRAGDNSPLHF. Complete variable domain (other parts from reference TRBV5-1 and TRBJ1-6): KAGVTQTPRYLIKTRGQQVTLSCSPISGHRSVSWYQQTPGQGLQFLFEYFSETQRNKGNFPGRFSGRQFSNSRSEMNVSTLELGDSALYLCASSLGPRAGDNSPLHFGNGTRLTVT.

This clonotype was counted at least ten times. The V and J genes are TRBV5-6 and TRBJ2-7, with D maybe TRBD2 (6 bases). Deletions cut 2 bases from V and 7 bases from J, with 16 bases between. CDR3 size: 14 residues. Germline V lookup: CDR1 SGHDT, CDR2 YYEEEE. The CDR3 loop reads CASSFGAGGREQYF. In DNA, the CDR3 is TGTGCCAGCAGCTTTGGGGCAGGAGGGCGGGAGCAGTACTTC.

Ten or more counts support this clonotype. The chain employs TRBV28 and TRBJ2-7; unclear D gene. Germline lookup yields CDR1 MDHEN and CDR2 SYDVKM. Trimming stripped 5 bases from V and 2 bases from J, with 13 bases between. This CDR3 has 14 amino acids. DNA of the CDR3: TGTGCCAGCAGTCCCCGGATCCGAACCTACGAGCAGTACTTC. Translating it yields CASSPRIRTYEQYF.

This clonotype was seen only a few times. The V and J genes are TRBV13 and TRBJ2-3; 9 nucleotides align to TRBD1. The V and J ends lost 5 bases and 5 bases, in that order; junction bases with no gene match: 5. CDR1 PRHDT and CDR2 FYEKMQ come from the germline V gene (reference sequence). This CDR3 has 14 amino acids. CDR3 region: CASSNTGGLDTQYF. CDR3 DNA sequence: TGTGCCAGCAGCAACACAGGGGGCTTAGATACGCAGTATTTT.

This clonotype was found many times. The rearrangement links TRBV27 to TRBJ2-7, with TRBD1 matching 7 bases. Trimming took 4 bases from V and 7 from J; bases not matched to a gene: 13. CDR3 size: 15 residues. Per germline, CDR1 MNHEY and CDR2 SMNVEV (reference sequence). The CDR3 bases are TGTGCCAGCAGTTATCTGACAGGGCCGTCCTTTGAGCAGTACTTC. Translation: CASSYLTGPSFEQYF.

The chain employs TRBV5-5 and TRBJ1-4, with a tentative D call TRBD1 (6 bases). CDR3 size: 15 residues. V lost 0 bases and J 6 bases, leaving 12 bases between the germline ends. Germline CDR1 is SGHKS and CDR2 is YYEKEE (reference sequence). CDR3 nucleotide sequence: TGTGCCAGCAGCTTGGTGGCAAGGGGGGATGAAAAACTGTTTTTT. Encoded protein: CASSLVARGDEKLFF.

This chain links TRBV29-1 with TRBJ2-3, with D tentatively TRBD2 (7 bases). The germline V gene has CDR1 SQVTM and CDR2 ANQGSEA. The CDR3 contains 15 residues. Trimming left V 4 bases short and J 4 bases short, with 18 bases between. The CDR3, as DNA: TGCAGCGTTGTTGGGGGGGGGCTAGCCTCAGATACGCAGTATTTT. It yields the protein CSVVGGGLASDTQYF.

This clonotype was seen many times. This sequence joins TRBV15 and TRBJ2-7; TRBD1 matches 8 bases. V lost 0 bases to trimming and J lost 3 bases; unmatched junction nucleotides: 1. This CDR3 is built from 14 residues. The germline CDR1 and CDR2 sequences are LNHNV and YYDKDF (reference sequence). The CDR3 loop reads CATSREQGGYEQYF. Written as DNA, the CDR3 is TGTGCCACCAGCAGAGAACAGGGGGGCTACGAGCAGTACTTC. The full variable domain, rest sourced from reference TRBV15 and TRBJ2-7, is DAMVIQNPRYQVTQFGKPVTLSCSQTLNHNVMYWYQQKSSQAPKLLFHYYDKDFNNEADTPDNFQSRRPNTSFCFLDIRSPGLGDTAMYLCATSREQGGYEQYFGPGTRLTVT.

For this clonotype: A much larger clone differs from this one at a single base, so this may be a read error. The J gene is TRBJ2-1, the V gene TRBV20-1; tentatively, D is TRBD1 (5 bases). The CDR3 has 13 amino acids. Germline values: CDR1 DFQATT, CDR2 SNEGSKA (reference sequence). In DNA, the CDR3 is TGCAGTGGCCGACAGTTCTCCTACAATGGGCAGTTCTTC. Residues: CSGRQFSYNGQFF.

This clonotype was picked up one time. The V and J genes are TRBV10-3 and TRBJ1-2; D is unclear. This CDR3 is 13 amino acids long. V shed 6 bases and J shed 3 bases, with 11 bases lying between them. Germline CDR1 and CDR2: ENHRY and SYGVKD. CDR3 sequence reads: CAIRPQEDYGYTF. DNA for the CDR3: TGTGCCATCAGGCCTCAGGAGGACTATGGCTACACCTTC.